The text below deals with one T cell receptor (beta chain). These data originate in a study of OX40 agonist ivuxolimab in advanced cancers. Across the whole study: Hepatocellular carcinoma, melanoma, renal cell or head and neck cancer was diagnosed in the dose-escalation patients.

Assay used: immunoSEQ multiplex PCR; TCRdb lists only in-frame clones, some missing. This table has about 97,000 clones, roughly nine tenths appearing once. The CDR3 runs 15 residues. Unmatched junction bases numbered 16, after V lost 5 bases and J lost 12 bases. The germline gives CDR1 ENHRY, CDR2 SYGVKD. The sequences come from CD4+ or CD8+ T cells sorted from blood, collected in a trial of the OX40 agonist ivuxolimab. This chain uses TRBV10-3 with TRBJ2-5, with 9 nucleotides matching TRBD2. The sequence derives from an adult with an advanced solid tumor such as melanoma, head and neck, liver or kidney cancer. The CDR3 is CAISPPGGGAHPKYF. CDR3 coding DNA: TGTGCCATCAGTCCCCCCGGCGGGGGGGCCCACCCCAAGTACTTC.